This is a list of T cell receptor beta chains from one sample in a study of metastatic and nonmetastatic thyroid tumors. TCRdb reprocessed the PCR reads via MiXCR. The data hold roughly 18,000 clones, with 29% observed a single time. Sequenced sample: tumor tissue. Source of these receptors: a male donor with papillary thyroid cancer or a benign thyroid nodule (not recorded which). Some clones in this sample may be carry-over from other donors' samples. Both conserved end residues are part of each CDR3. The order of the fields is V gene, D gene, J gene, clone size, CDR3 DNA, CDR3 protein. D genes are given only for firm matches. The listing skips clone size in some rows; elsewhere it reads once, few, many or a size class.

TRBV28	-	TRBJ2-7	many	TGTGCCAGCAGTCCGGGGACTGGCGGAACCTACGAGCAGTACTTC	CASSPGTGGTYEQYF
TRBV13	-	TRBJ1-1	-	TGTGCCAGCAGCTTACAGGGGCGAAGGACTGAAGCTTTCTTT	CASSLQGRRTEAFF
TRBV6-5	-	TRBJ1-1	many	TGTGCCAGCAGTTACTCCACATTTTCAGAAGCTTTCTTT	CASSYSTFSEAFF
TRBV3-1	-	TRBJ1-2	-	TGTGCCAGCAGCCAAGATCTTGCGGAGCCAGGGGGCTACACCTTC	CASSQDLAEPGGYTF
TRBV5-4	-	TRBJ2-2	few	TGTGCCAGCAGCAACGACCCTCCCGGGGAGCCGTTTTTT	CASSNDPPGEPFF
TRBV28	TRBD1	TRBJ2-7	few	TGTGCCAGCAGTAACACAGGGGGCCTTACCTACGAGCAGTACTTC	CASSNTGGLTYEQYF
TRBV9	-	TRBJ1-2	many	TGTGCCAGCAGCGTAGTCCTTTGGGGAGGTGGCTACACCTTC	CASSVVLWGGGYTF
TRBV3-1	-	TRBJ2-7	-	TGTGCCAGCAGCCAAGGAGGGGGATGGGGAACCTACGAGCAGTACTTC	CASSQGGGWGTYEQYF
TRBV11-2	-	TRBJ2-3	many	TGTGCCAGCCAGGATTTAAGCACAGATACGCAGTATTTT	CASQDLSTDTQYF
TRBV5-4	-	TRBJ1-1	-	TGTGCCAGCAGCTTGGCTGGGGGGGAGACTGAAGCTTTCTTT	CASSLAGGETEAFF
TRBV19	-	TRBJ2-6	-	TGTGCCAGTAGTTTGGGTACTGGGGCCAACGTCCTGACTTTC	CASSLGTGANVLTF
TRBV7-3	TRBD2	TRBJ2-1	few	TGTGCCAGCAGCTTCACTTCGCCAGGGACTAGCGGATACAATGAGCAGTTCTTC	CASSFTSPGTSGYNEQFF
TRBV27	TRBD2	TRBJ2-3	few	TGTGCCAGCACGCTAGCGGGAGGGAGAGATACGCAGTATTTT	CASTLAGGRDTQYF
TRBV20-1	-	TRBJ1-4	many	TGCAGTGCTAGAGATCGAGTGACACTGGATGAAAAACTGTTTTTT	CSARDRVTLDEKLFF
TRBV29-1	-	TRBJ2-1	many	TGCAGCGTTGACCAAGATTCGGGTCCTGAGCAGTTCTTC	CSVDQDSGPEQFF
TRBV12-3/TRBV12-4	-	TRBJ2-6	many	TGTGCCAGCAGTTTAAGGCTTTCTGGGGCCAACGTCCTGACTTTC	CASSLRLSGANVLTF
TRBV11-3	-	TRBJ2-2	many	TGTGCCAGCAGTTATAACACCGGGGAGCTGTTTTTT	CASSYNTGELFF
TRBV19	-	TRBJ2-1	-	TGTGCCAGCACCCGGTGGGGTTACAATGAGCAGTTCTTC	CASTRWGYNEQFF
TRBV5-1	-	TRBJ1-3	-	TGCGCCAGCAGCCCTTCGGCTGGAAACACCATATATTTT	CASSPSAGNTIYF
TRBV6-2/TRBV6-3	TRBD2	TRBJ2-3	medium-sized	TGTGCCAGCAGTTACAGCCCTAGCGGGGGGATCACAGATACGCAGTATTTT	CASSYSPSGGITDTQYF
TRBV2	TRBD2	TRBJ2-5	-	TGTGCAAGCAGTGTCCCGGGACTAGCGGGGGGTGAGACCCAGTACTTC	CASSVPGLAGGETQYF
TRBV7-9	-	TRBJ1-2	-	TGTGCCAGCAGCCCCGGGGGTCGCGGCTACACCTTC	CASSPGGRGYTF
TRBV7-9	-	TRBJ2-1	many	TGTGCCAGCAGCTCACGGAGAGGGGCATACAATGAGCAGTTCTTC	CASSSRRGAYNEQFF
TRBV5-1	-	TRBJ1-5	-	TGCGCCAGCAGCGAGCAGGGTAATAAAAATCAGCCCCAGCATTTT	CASSEQGNKNQPQHF
TRBV18	-	TRBJ2-2	few	TGTGCCAGCTCACCACAGACCGGGGAGCTGTTTTTT	CASSPQTGELFF
TRBV28	TRBD1	TRBJ2-1	-	TGTGCCAGCAGTGGAAGACAGGGGTCAGATGAGCAGTTCTTC	CASSGRQGSDEQFF
TRBV4-2	-	TRBJ1-5	many	TGTGCCAGCAGCCAAGATGGATGGGGCAATCAGCCCCAGCATTTT	CASSQDGWGNQPQHF
TRBV11-2	TRBD2	TRBJ2-1	-	TGTGCCAGCAGCGGGCCCAGACTAGCCTCGGGCTCCTACAATGAGCAGTTCTTC	CASSGPRLASGSYNEQFF
TRBV11-1	-	TRBJ1-5	-	TGTGCCAGCAGCACTCTCGGTGGGGGGGCAGGTCAGCCCCAGCATTTT	CASSTLGGGAGQPQHF
TRBV2	-	TRBJ1-4	many	TGTGCCAGCAGTGATTCCTTCGGACAGAGGGAAAAACTGTTTTTT	CASSDSFGQREKLFF
TRBV5-1	-	TRBJ2-1	medium-sized	TGCGCCAGCAGCTTGGCCCCCTCCAATGAGCAGTTCTTC	CASSLAPSNEQFF
TRBV7-3	TRBD2	TRBJ2-2	-	TGTGCCAGCAGCTTAATGGGTAGCGGGACAAACACCGGGGAGCTGTTTTTT	CASSLMGSGTNTGELFF
TRBV6-2/TRBV6-3	TRBD2	TRBJ2-7	few	TGTGCCAGCAGTTCTCCGGGACTAGCGTTCGAGCAGTACTTC	CASSSPGLAFEQYF
TRBV27	TRBD1	TRBJ2-2	-	TGTGCCAGCAGTGCGGACAGGGCGAACACCGGGGAGCTGTTTTTT	CASSADRANTGELFF
TRBV20-1	-	TRBJ2-5	-	TGCAGTGCTATGGTGGGGGGAAAAGAGACCCAGTACTTC	CSAMVGGKETQYF
TRBV6-2/TRBV6-3	-	TRBJ2-7	few	TGTGCCAGCAGTTACGCAGGGATCTCATACGAGCAGTACTTC	CASSYAGISYEQYF
TRBV27	-	TRBJ2-1	few	TGTGCCAGCAGTTTAGTTTCCTACAATGAGCAGTTCTTC	CASSLVSYNEQFF
TRBV24-1	-	TRBJ2-3	-	TGTGCCACCAGTGAGGTAGAAACAGATACGCAGTATTTT	CATSEVETDTQYF
TRBV2	TRBD2	TRBJ2-7	-	TGTGCCTCCAAAACCGGGACTACTTCCGAGCAGTACTTC	CASKTGTTSEQYF
TRBV6-1	TRBD2	TRBJ2-7	-	TGTGCCAGCAGTGAAACCCCTAGCGGGAGTGGTTACGAGCAGTACTTC	CASSETPSGSGYEQYF
TRBV2	TRBD2	TRBJ2-1	-	TGTGCCAGCAGTCTGACTAGCGTGTGGTCGGGGACACTCAGTGAGCAGTTCTTC	CASSLTSVWSGTLSEQFF